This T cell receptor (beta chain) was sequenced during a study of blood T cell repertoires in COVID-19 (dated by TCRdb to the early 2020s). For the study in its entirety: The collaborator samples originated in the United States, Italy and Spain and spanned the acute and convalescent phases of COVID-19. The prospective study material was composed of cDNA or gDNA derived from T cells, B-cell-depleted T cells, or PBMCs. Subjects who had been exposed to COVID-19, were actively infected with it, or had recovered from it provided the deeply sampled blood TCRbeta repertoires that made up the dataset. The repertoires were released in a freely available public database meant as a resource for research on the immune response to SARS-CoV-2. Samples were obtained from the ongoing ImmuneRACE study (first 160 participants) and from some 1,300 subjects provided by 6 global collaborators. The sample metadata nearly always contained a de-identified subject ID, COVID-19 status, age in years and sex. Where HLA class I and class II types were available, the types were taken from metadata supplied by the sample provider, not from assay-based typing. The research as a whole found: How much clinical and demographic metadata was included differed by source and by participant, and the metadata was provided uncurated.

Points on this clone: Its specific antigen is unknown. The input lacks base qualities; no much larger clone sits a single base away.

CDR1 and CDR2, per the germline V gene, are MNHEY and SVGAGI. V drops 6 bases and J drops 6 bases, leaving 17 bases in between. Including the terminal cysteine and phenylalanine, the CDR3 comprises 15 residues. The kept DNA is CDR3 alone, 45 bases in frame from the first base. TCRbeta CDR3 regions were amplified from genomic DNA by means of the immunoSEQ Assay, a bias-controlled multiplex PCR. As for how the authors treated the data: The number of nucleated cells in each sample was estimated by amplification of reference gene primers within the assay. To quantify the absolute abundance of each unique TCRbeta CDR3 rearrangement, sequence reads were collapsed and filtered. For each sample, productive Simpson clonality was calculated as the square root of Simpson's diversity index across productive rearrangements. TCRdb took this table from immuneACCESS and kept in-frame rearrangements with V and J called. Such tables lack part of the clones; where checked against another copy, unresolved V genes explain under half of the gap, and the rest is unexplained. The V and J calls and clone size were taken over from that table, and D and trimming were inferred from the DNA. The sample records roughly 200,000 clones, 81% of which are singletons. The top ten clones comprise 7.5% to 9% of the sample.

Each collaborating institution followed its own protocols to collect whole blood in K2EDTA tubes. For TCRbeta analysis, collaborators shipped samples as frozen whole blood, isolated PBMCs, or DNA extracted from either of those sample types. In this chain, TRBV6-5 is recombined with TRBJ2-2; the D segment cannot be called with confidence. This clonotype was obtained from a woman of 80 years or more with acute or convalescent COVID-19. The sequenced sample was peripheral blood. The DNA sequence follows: TGTGCCAGCAGCCTTACACCCACCCTGGCCGGGGAGCTGTTTTTT. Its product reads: CASSLTPTLAGELFF.